This record covers a single TCR beta chain. This sample includes further DNA sequences coding for the same CDR3. The source of the sample is a study of blood T cell repertoires in COVID-19. TCRdb's copy holds only in-frame clones and misses some; the assay was immunoSEQ multiplex PCR. The sample consists of some 330,000 clones, approximately 90% of them appearing once. The CDR3 consists of 14 residues. Trimming pared 3 bases from V and 3 bases from J, leaving 11 bases between. Germline assignment: CDR1 KGHSH and CDR2 LQKENI. The chain employs TRBV18 and TRBJ2-5; tentative D call: TRBD2 (6 bases). This TCR was recovered from a man aged 30 to 45 who had recovered from COVID-19. Sequencing used PBMCs or T cells enriched from blood (not recorded which). CDR3 bases: TGTGCCAGCTCACCCGGGACGGGGGAAGAGACCCAGTACTTC. This translates into CASSPGTGEETQYF. The variable domain in full, completed from reference TRBV18 and TRBJ2-5, reads NAGVMQNPRHLVRRRGQEARLRCSPMKGHSHVYWYRQLPEEGLKFMVYLQKENIIDESGMPKERFSAEFPKEGPSILRIQQVVRGDSAAYFCASSPGTGEETQYFGPGTRLLVL.